Listed below are T cell receptor beta chains from one sample, sequenced in a study of T cell responses to AZD1222 COVID-19 vaccine. TCRdb's table, derived via immunoSEQ multiplex PCR, lists solely in-frame clones and lacks some. The sample gives about 150,000 clones, roughly nine tenths of which show up once; approximately 17% is in the top ten. This specimen was peripheral blood, taken on day 0 of AZD1222 vaccination. The source of these receptors is an adult in good health. CDR3s include the opening cysteine and the closing phenylalanine or tryptophan. A D gene is named only where the DNA matches it firmly. Clone size is given for some rows only: seen once, a few or many times, or a class if the clone is expanded.

J | V | size | D | CDR3 | DNA
TRBJ2-2 | TRBV7-6 | . | TRBD2 | CASSRGLAVNTGELFF | TGTGCCAGCAGCCGAGGACTAGCGGTGAACACCGGGGAGCTGTTTTTT
TRBJ1-6 | TRBV6-7 | . | . | CASSLPQGYNSPLHF | TGTGCCAGCAGTTTGCCACAGGGATATAATTCACCCCTCCACTTT
TRBJ2-2 | TRBV19 | . | . | CASSIFVSGDFLSANTGELFF | TGTGCCAGTAGTATTTTCGTGTCTGGGGACTTTCTATCCGCGAACACCGGGGAGCTGTTTTTT
TRBJ2-1 | TRBV20-1 | . | . | CSGVSYNEQFF | TGCAGTGGGGTCAGTTACAATGAGCAGTTCTTC
TRBJ2-5 | TRBV5-1 | . | TRBD1 | CASSEGTAQETQYF | TGCGCCAGCAGCGAAGGGACAGCGCAAGAGACCCAGTACTTC
TRBJ2-7 | TRBV11-3 | . | . | CASSLEDFAEQYF | TGTGCCAGCAGCTTAGAGGATTTCGCCGAGCAGTACTTC
TRBJ2-7 | TRBV7-9 | . | . | CASSEVPSSYYEQYF | TGTGCCAGCAGCGAAGTCCCTAGTTCATACTACGAGCAGTACTTC
TRBJ1-6 | TRBV18 | . | TRBD1 | CASSRDSSYNSPLHF | TGTGCCAGCTCACGGGACAGCTCCTATAATTCACCCCTCCACTTT
TRBJ2-7 | TRBV19 | . | . | CATSRGYSYYEQYF | TGTGCCACCTCGCGGGGCTACTCCTACTACGAGCAGTACTTC
TRBJ2-3 | TRBV28 | . | . | CATSEGGPTDTQYF | TGTGCCACCAGTGAGGGGGGGCCAACAGATACGCAGTATTTT
TRBJ2-7 | TRBV19 | . | . | CASTTGARGSEQYF | TGTGCCAGTACGACGGGGGCGCGAGGAAGCGAGCAGTACTTC
TRBJ1-5 | TRBV7-9 | . | . | CASSLSEYQPQHF | TGTGCCAGCAGCCTTTCAGAATATCAGCCCCAGCATTTT
TRBJ2-1 | TRBV28 | . | TRBD2 | CASSPPRGGGRNEQFF | TGTGCCAGCAGTCCACCTCGGGGGGGCGGTCGGAATGAGCAGTTCTTC
TRBJ1-5 | TRBV15 | . | TRBD1 | CATSGQGLQPQHF | TGTGCCACCAGCGGACAGGGCCTTCAGCCCCAGCATTTT
TRBJ1-2 | TRBV24-1 | . | TRBD1 | CATSDSGGAGYGYTF | TGTGCCACCAGTGACTCAGGGGGCGCCGGCTATGGCTACACCTTC
TRBJ2-1 | TRBV24-1 | few | TRBD2 | CATTSASYNEQFF | TGTGCCACGACTAGCGCCTCCTACAATGAGCAGTTCTTC
TRBJ2-2 | TRBV6-6 | few | . | CASSPRGYPGLVNTGELFF | TGTGCCAGCAGTCCCCGGGGGTATCCGGGACTCGTGAACACCGGGGAGCTGTTTTTT
TRBJ2-1 | TRBV5-1 | . | . | CASSLLNGDYNEQFF | TGCGCCAGCAGCTTGTTGAACGGGGACTACAATGAGCAGTTCTTC
TRBJ2-7 | TRBV5-1 | . | TRBD1 | CASSLAGGVRDSYEQYF | TGCGCCAGCAGCTTGGCAGGGGGAGTTAGGGATTCCTACGAGCAGTACTTC
TRBJ2-7 | TRBV7-2 | . | TRBD1 | CASSLDRGREYEQYF | TGTGCCAGCAGCCTCGACAGGGGGCGGGAGTACGAGCAGTACTTC
TRBJ1-2 | TRBV4-3 | . | . | CASSQGAWRNGYTF | TGCGCCAGCAGCCAAGGAGCCTGGCGGAATGGCTACACCTTC
TRBJ2-7 | TRBV19 | . | . | CASTPGVRSYEQYF | TGTGCCAGTACGCCGGGGGTTCGATCCTACGAGCAGTACTTC
TRBJ1-5 | TRBV11-2 | . | . | CASSLTGDGNQPQHF | TGTGCCAGCAGCTTGACCGGGGATGGCAATCAGCCCCAGCATTTT
TRBJ2-3 | TRBV5-1 | . | . | CASSSDSGADTQYF | TGCGCCAGCAGCTCGGACTCGGGGGCAGATACGCAGTATTTT
TRBJ1-4 | TRBV28 | . | . | CASSLSAGPNEKLFF | TGTGCCAGCAGTTTAAGCGCAGGGCCTAATGAAAAACTGTTTTTT
TRBJ2-3 | TRBV2 | . | . | CASGIILTSDTQYF | TGTGCCAGCGGGATAATTCTCACCTCCGATACGCAGTATTTT
TRBJ2-7 | TRBV5-4 | . | . | CASSLRVGGTYEQYF | TGTGCCAGCAGCTTGCGAGTTGGGGGGACCTACGAGCAGTACTTC
TRBJ2-6 | TRBV3-1/TRBV3-2 | . | TRBD1 | CASSQGRDRGRRGANVLTF | TGTGCCAGCAGCCAAGGTCGGGACAGGGGGCGGCGAGGGGCCAACGTCCTGACTTTC
TRBJ2-3 | TRBV5-1 | once | . | CASSLGSRPATDTQYF | TGCGCCAGCAGCTTGGGCTCGCGCCCAGCCACAGATACGCAGTATTTT
TRBJ1-2 | TRBV12-3/TRBV12-4 | . | . | CASSLRWGDMEYF | TGTGCCAGCAGCCTCCGGTGGGGGGACATGGAGTACTTC
TRBJ2-5 | TRBV27 | . | . | CASSLRQASETQYF | TGTGCCAGCAGTTTAAGACAGGCTTCAGAGACCCAGTACTTC
TRBJ1-5 | TRBV5-8 | . | . | CASSLYRAAHQPQHF | TGTGCCAGCAGCTTGTACAGGGCTGCTCATCAGCCCCAGCATTTT
TRBJ2-3 | TRBV30 | . | . | CAWSAPKRTQYF | TGTGCCTGGAGCGCCCCCAAGAGAACGCAGTATTTT
TRBJ2-1 | TRBV21-1 | . | . | CASSKEGGEGTQYNEQFF | TGTGCCAGCAGCAAAGAGGGGGGTGAAGGGACGCAGTACAATGAGCAGTTCTTC
TRBJ2-1 | TRBV3-1/TRBV3-2 | . | . | CASSQVGKEVF | TGTGCCAGCAGCCAAGTAGGGAAGGAGGTCTTC
TRBJ1-2 | TRBV19 | . | TRBD1 | CASSRGQLGYTF | TGTGCCAGTAGTAGGGGACAGCTCGGATACACCTTC
TRBJ1-5 | TRBV18 | . | . | CASSLYRDSNQPQHF | TGTGCCAGCTCACTTTACAGGGATAGCAATCAGCCCCAGCATTTT
TRBJ1-3 | TRBV7-9 | once | . | CASSLAQISGNTIYF | TGTGCCAGCAGCTTAGCACAGATCTCTGGAAACACCATATATTTT
TRBJ1-2 | TRBV11-2 | few | TRBD1 | CASSLAQGVGGYTF | TGTGCCAGCAGCTTAGCTCAGGGGGTGGGCGGCTACACCTTC
TRBJ1-2 | TRBV18 | few | . | CASSPRIGGQSYYGYTF | TGTGCCAGCTCACCTCGTATAGGAGGGCAGTCCTACTATGGCTACACCTTC
TRBJ1-2 | TRBV5-1 | . | . | CASSNRVIYGYTF | TGCGCCAGCAGCAACAGGGTTATCTATGGCTACACCTTC
TRBJ2-2 | TRBV12-3/TRBV12-4 | once | . | CASSQGSGELFF | TGTGCCAGCAGTCAGGGGAGCGGGGAGCTGTTTTTT
TRBJ1-2 | TRBV7-2 | . | . | CASSLVASNYGYTF | TGTGCCAGCAGCTTAGTAGCATCAAACTATGGCTACACCTTC
TRBJ1-5 | TRBV19 | . | . | CASMRDMPNQPQHF | TGTGCCAGTATGAGAGATATGCCTAATCAGCCCCAGCATTTT